This T cell receptor (beta chain) emerged from a study of blood T cell repertoires in COVID-19. Using immunoSEQ multiplex PCR, the repertoire was profiled, and TCRdb retains in-frame clones only, with some absent. Of under 200,000 clones in the sample, almost 80% were seen once. There are 13 residues in the CDR3. Trimming cost V 4 bases and J 6 bases, with 13 bases left between them. CDR1 is MNHEY and CDR2 is SVGEGT in the germline V gene. The TCR sequence derives from a man aged 55 to 70 with active or convalescent COVID-19. The sequenced sample was peripheral blood. V gene TRBV6-2 or TRBV6-3 combines with J gene TRBJ2-7, with a weak D call TRBD2 (5 bases). CDR3 in DNA: TGTGCCAGCAGTTTGGCCGGGAAGGGCGAGCAGTACTTC. Its translation: CASSLAGKGEQYF.